This T cell receptor beta chain was retrieved from a study of tumor and adjacent non-tumor tissue in lung cancer. Overall study: Stage I to III disease affected 10 men and roughly five women aged about 31 to 76.

Findings and limits, study-wide: Tumor TCR diversity, when higher, was linked to shorter survival. In normal lung, the top 100 clones were significantly more dominant than in tumor. TCR diversity was significantly greater in tumor than normal lung tissue.

From germline, CDR1 is SGHDT and CDR2 YYEEEE. This CDR3 region has 17 residues. On this clonotype itself: Antigen: not known. At one end, the junction sequence differs from germline, possibly due to a read error.

This sample's RNA came from whole unsorted tissue. This non-tumor lung sample came from over 3 cm beyond the tumor edge. Three rounds of nested PCR, following a modified ARM-PCR protocol, produced the TCRbeta library. TCRdb re-analysed the multiplex PCR reads in MiXCR, keeping a single row per CDR3 protein. This sample yields 100,000 or so distinct CDR3 sequences, of which roughly 60% are seen a single time; around 19% belongs to the top ten. The J gene is TRBJ2-1, the V gene TRBV5-6; TRBD1 agrees at 9 bases. This TCR derives from a man aged 30 to 39 with non-small cell lung cancer. Sequencing used distant non-tumor lung tissue. The CDR3 loop reads CANSQDRGHFSYNEQFF. In DNA form, the CDR3 reads TGTGCCAACAGCCAGGACAGGGGCCATTTCTCCTACAATGAGCAGTTCTTC.